This is a list of T cell receptor beta chains from one sample in a study of OX40 agonist ivuxolimab in advanced cancers. This table comes from immunoSEQ multiplex PCR, and its TCRdb copy is limited to in-frame clones, with some not included. This sample carries about 67,000 clones, around 87% of them seen once, and the ten largest clones take 3.5% to 4.5%. This specimen was CD4+ or CD8+ T cells sorted from blood, taken in a trial of the OX40 agonist ivuxolimab. Every receptor here comes from an adult with an advanced solid tumor such as melanoma, head and neck, liver or kidney cancer. The CDR3 runs from the conserved cysteine through the conserved F or W.

V	J	CDR3
TRBV2	TRBJ1-2	CASSDRRSLGYGYTF
TRBV6-1	TRBJ2-1	CASSESGDEQFF
TRBV28	TRBJ2-7	CASSFQTGGLGEQYF
TRBV7-9	TRBJ1-1	CASSLDTDYTEAFF
TRBV7-2	TRBJ2-7	CASSPSSGSSYEQYF
TRBV6-5	TRBJ1-5	CASSLQGWQPQHF
TRBV11-3	TRBJ2-1	CASSLNLAGGRGNEQFF
TRBV5-4	TRBJ2-5	CASSPRNQETQYF
TRBV7-9	TRBJ2-5	CASSRSGGYQETQYF
TRBV7-9	TRBJ2-7	CASSLPGRDYEQYF
TRBV5-4	TRBJ2-4	CAVHRGLRDIQYF
TRBV1	TRBJ1-3	CTSSPIGKGSGNTIYF
TRBV5-5	TRBJ2-4	CASSWDRDANIQYF
TRBV5-1	TRBJ2-1	CASSSRGGRAVDEQFF
TRBV7-9	TRBJ2-1	CASSLKGRTSGGNEQFF
TRBV28	TRBJ2-7	CASSVGLAGVHEQYF
TRBV28	TRBJ1-2	CASRTGGSYGYTF
TRBV7-3	TRBJ2-7	CASSFGSSAAYEQYF
TRBV7-8	TRBJ1-5	CASSLGLRKNQPQHF
TRBV5-1	TRBJ1-4	CASSRDRADEKLFF
TRBV29-1	TRBJ1-2	CSVGRREIYGYTF
TRBV27	TRBJ1-5	CASSFSGTGVDQPQHF
TRBV27	TRBJ2-1	CASSSLAGGYNEQFF
TRBV20-1	TRBJ2-1	CSAGGNNEQFF
TRBV4-2	TRBJ2-7	CASSQGSLALGEQYF
TRBV7-9	TRBJ2-1	CASSWGVSYNEQFF
TRBV11-2	TRBJ1-6	CASSLGGGYSPLHF
TRBV7-2	TRBJ1-6	CASSPHQLGQSSLSPLHF